This T cell receptor (beta chain) was sequenced during a study of cytomegalovirus exposure and HLA in healthy donors (dated by TCRdb to about 2017). General notes on the study: According to an earlier analysis of several hundred of the donors, about 180 million T cells yielded 95 million to 140 million unique TCR beta sequences and approximately 280 Gb of sequence data. An early release that covered several hundred HLA-typed donors contained approximately 300 gigabases of sequencing data and 70 million to 100 million unique TCR sequences. Of the roughly 400 genotyped donors, roughly 80% fell in the genetic ancestry cluster associated with self-reported Caucasian donors. The aim of the study was to test whether cataloging public T cell receptors could identify signatures of past pathogen exposure. Using immunosequencing, the study profiled T cell repertoires from roughly 650 subjects and related those repertoires to cytomegalovirus serostatus. Along with the approximately 700-subject first cohort, a separate validation cohort of some 130 different subjects was used. To predict cytomegalovirus infection status, the study combined high-throughput TCR immunosequencing, statistical association of individual TCRs with disease status, and machine learning. A later analysis re-examined previously published TCR beta repertoires from 610 or so donors and added high-resolution HLA genotyping to investigate patterns of TCR occurrence. Rather than drawing on any new phenotypic data, the later analysis identified candidate immune exposures from TCR beta sequences and the way those sequences occurred across donors. An earlier analysis of 587 of the donors used high-throughput TCR beta sequencing to judge whether each TCR beta V gene segment behaved as functional or pseudogenic. Donor age, sex, ethnicity and CMV serostatus were collected together with the repertoire data. Genome-wide SNP genotypes for about 65% of the roughly 700 donors were used in a later genetic analysis, which treated that subset as a discovery cohort. Every discovery cohort repertoire had been produced on one sequencing platform. HLA typing included class I and class II loci at four-digit resolution. Typing coverage varied by locus: roughly 629-630 donors for A, B, C, DRB1 and DQB1; 500 to 550 for DQA1; 600 to 610 for DPA1; approximately 470 for DPB1. Roughly five DR-DQ haplotypes were handled as single units for association and clustering, since linkage in the cohort was strong. Across roughly 420 genotyped donors of the cohort, an average of roughly 250,000 unique TCR beta nucleotide sequences per donor were sequenced, and around 19% of those sequences were non-productive.

The cohort comprised fewer than 700 healthy bone marrow donors. All cohort members were sampled while nominally healthy, although unrecorded immune exposures were likely present. The donor tested CMV seropositive, placing the donor among the 289 seropositive members of the cohort. A peripheral blood sample was collected from each donor, and TCR beta sequencing was performed on peripheral blood mononuclear cells. Genomic DNA was extracted from the blood cell samples with the Qiagen DNeasy Blood Extraction Kit. Comments on this clone: The target of this receptor is not known.

Library preparation used the immunoSEQ multiplex PCR assay. A mixture of 60 forward primers for TCR Vbeta segments and 13 reverse primers for TCR Jbeta segments was used in the multiplex PCR. Amplification of the CDR3 region of rearranged TCR beta genes was performed with a multiplex PCR assay on genomic DNA. On the Illumina HiSeq System, the amplified TCR beta libraries were sequenced as 87-base-pair reads. As for how the authors treated the data: Across the 600 to 700 repertoires, a later analysis counted some 81 million unique TCR beta chains, roughly 11 million of which were shared by at least two donors. A nearest-neighbor algorithm error-corrected the raw reads and collapsed the reads into unique sequences, merging closely related sequences to remove PCR and sequencing errors. Alignment of CDR3 sequences to IMGT reference sequences was used to assign V, D and J gene segments. Each retained sequence needed at least a six-nucleotide match to both a V gene segment and a J gene segment. A rearrangement counted as productive if the CDR3 had no stop codons and remained in frame with V and J, and every other rearrangement counted as non-productive. CDR3 was defined by IMGT convention, running from the second conserved V-encoded cysteine to the conserved J-encoded phenylalanine. The earlier analysis of roughly 590 of the donors excluded any sequence lacking an unambiguous match to a single V gene segment. An earlier analysis of fewer than 650 of the donors classified V segments as functional when productive rearrangements were above 56.7% and as segregating when the standard deviation between donors was above 5%. A statistical classification framework was built for diagnosing cytomegalovirus status from the catalog of TCR beta chain sequences. A later analysis assigned V and J genes by comparing TCR nucleotide sequences with IMGT/GENE-DB human TR gene sequences. A later analysis assigned CDR3 sequences and most-parsimonious VDJ recombination scenarios with the TCRdist pipeline. In a later analysis, every TCR beta chain was defined by the combination of its CDR3 amino acid sequence and its V-gene family, and reads without a unique V-gene family were dropped. In a later analysis, fewer than 650 highly shared, low-generation-probability nucleotide sequences were removed to address suspected cross-contamination and a sequencing artifact. For each public chain, a later analysis derived a clonal expansion index from normalized ranks of inferred template counts within each repertoire. In a later analysis, generation probabilities were computed with a VDJ recombination model fitted to out-of-frame rearrangements, and the resulting probabilities were checked against IGoR. In a later analysis, hypergeometric tests were used to score TCR-TCR, TCR-HLA and TCR-CMV co-occurrence, with a repertoire-size bias correction applied to TCR pairs. False discovery rates were estimated in a later analysis by permuting HLA or CMV assignments 20 times. In a later analysis, co-occurring TCRs were grouped using DBSCAN, and TCRdist sequence similarity was added for clustering within HLA-allele-positive subsets. Co-occurrence clustering excluded repertoires with fewer than 30,000 or more than 120,000 public chains, plus five with anomalous nucleotide sharing. Sourced from immuneACCESS, this table was stored by TCRdb with only in-frame sequences that have V and J called. A share of the clones is absent; for the studies checked, an unresolved V gene accounts for under half, and the remainder has no known explanation. V, J and clone size reflect that table, while D and trimming were determined from the DNA. The sample's own table lists about 88,000 clones. The ten largest clones represent more than 5.5% of the sample.

General study outcomes and caveats: Because counts were too low, fewer than 20 rarely observed V segments, including chromosome 9 orphons, were excluded from the earlier analysis of under 650 of the donors. According to a later analysis, parvovirus B19, influenza, CMV and Epstein-Barr virus appeared linked to several top co-occurrence clusters. In a later analysis, 15,000 to 20,000 TCR beta sequences were associated with specific HLA alleles at a false discovery rate of 0.05. A further reported finding was that TCR beta sequences accurately predicted the HLA-A and HLA-B alleles for most subjects in the first cohort. The presence/absence analyses assumed that sequencing depth was roughly uniform across donors, and that assumption may not be true. Assigning TCR associations to individual alleles was difficult when HLA alleles, especially DR and DQ, strongly co-occurred. Cytomegalovirus status was reported to be diagnosed by the classifier with high specificity and sensitivity in both the original and validation cohorts. According to the authors, the approach could potentially be generalized to other disease states and immunological phenotypes. The study gave a list of under 200 TCR beta chains associated with cytomegalovirus. An earlier analysis of 587 of the donors showed that most TCR beta V segments appeared in productive rearrangements either about 87% or about 30% of the time, which broadly matched IMGT annotations. Most CMV-associated TCR beta chains appeared to be HLA-restricted in a later analysis, and the HLA associations seemed to be driven largely by CMV exposure. Correlated functional status among segregating V segments might be attributable to linkage disequilibrium, but an unknown experimental factor could not be ruled out. According to a later genetic analysis, donors in an Asian-associated ancestry cluster had fewer N-insertions in productive TCRs than the approximately 710-donor mean. CMV serostatus was the only immune exposure information available for the cohort. The 87-base-pair reads could not distinguish some IMGT-functional V segments, including TRBV6-2 and TRBV6-3, so those segments were excluded. Only TCR beta chains were sequenced in this cohort, and the absence of alpha or paired-chain data limited detectable features. A later analysis found that HLA-associated TCR beta chains were more clonally expanded and had lower generation probabilities than equally common non-associated chains. A cluster of highly shared sequence variants was judged likely to represent a technical artifact of the sequencing pipeline. Because HLA typing was unavailable for some donors at each locus, only the typed subset was used in association tests. In a later genetic analysis, a missense DCLRE1C variant was associated with V-gene and J-gene trimming of TCR beta chains, and the association was replicated in an independent cohort. Most TCR sequences were seen in very few donors, while some public TCRs were found in many individuals. In vitro tests confirmed that a few of the cytomegalovirus-associated TCR beta chains recognize cytomegalovirus antigens. In a later analysis, the rate of TCR association differed among HLA loci, with DRB1 alleles having the most associated TCRs and HLA-C alleles having the fewest.

The CDR1 and CDR2 encoded by the germline V gene (reference sequence) are GTSNPN and SVGIG. Spanning cysteine to phenylalanine, the CDR3 consists of 16 amino acids. CDR3 DNA is the only sequence kept; it has 48 bases, read in frame from the first base. The germline ends are 17 bases apart after V is trimmed by 5 bases and J by 3 bases. This receptor was taken from a girl aged 5 to 17 in good health and CMV-seropositive. The chain links TRBV30 with TRBJ1-6; a weak D assignment points to TRBD1 (6 bases agree). The sample consisted of PBMCs. The bases read TGTGCCTGGTCCCGGCTGGCGGACAGCTATAATTCACCCCTCCACTTT. Translated, this is CAWSRLADSYNSPLHF.